The 25 T cell receptor beta chains in this list originate from one sample, sequenced in a study of blood T cell repertoires in COVID-19. The assay was immunoSEQ multiplex PCR, and TCRdb's table has in-frame clones only and misses some. The sample includes around 330,000 clones, about 89% of them seen just once. Sample: PBMCs or T cells enriched from blood (not recorded which). The receptors come from a woman in her forties who had recovered from COVID-19.

The chain carries TRBV5-5 and TRBJ2-3, with D unresolved. V dropped 0 bases and J dropped 3 bases, with 8 bases sitting between them. Per germline, CDR1 SGHKS and CDR2 YYEKEE (reference sequence). There are 14 residues in the CDR3. In DNA form, the CDR3 reads TGTGCCAGCAGCTTGGATGTTCGGACAGATACGCAGTATTTT. Amino acid sequence: CASSLDVRTDTQYF.

The CDR3 sequence: CASSGGQGDEQYF. The DNA of the CDR3 is TGTGCCAGCAGCGGCGGGCAGGGGGACGAGCAGTACTTC. J is TRBJ2-7 and V is TRBV5-8, with 7 bases aligning to TRBD1. V trimming: 4 bases; J trimming: 5 bases; junction bases outside the gene matches: 6. The CDR3 has 13 amino acids. CDR1 is SGHTS and CDR2 is YDEGEE in the germline V gene. The full variable domain, in which reference TRBV5-8 and TRBJ2-7 provide the parts outside the CDR3, is EAGVTQSPTHLIKTRGQQATLRCSPISGHTSVYWYQQALGLGLQFLLWYDEGEERNRGNFPPRFSGRQFPNYSSELNVNALELEDSALYLCASSGGQGDEQYFGPGTRLTVT.

The chain recombines TRBV24-1 with TRBJ1-1, with TRBD1 matching 8 bases. Trimming cost V 7 bases and J 3 bases; bases outside gene matches: 3. The CDR3 contains 13 residues. Germline lookup yields CDR1 KGHDR and CDR2 SFDVKD. This CDR3 reads CATRETGDTEAFF. Here the CDR3 DNA reads TGTGCCACCAGAGAGACAGGGGACACTGAAGCTTTCTTT.

The chain joins TRBV24-1 to TRBJ2-1; 9 positions match TRBD1. CDR1 KGHDR and CDR2 SFDVKD come from the germline V gene. This CDR3 region has 14 residues. J was trimmed by 5 bases and V by 4 bases; bases with no gene match: 2. CDR3 nucleotides: TGTGCCACCAGTGAGGGACAGGGTAACAATGAGCAGTTCTTC. Translating it yields CATSEGQGNNEQFF.

The chain uses TRBV24-1 and TRBJ1-2, with 8 bases matching TRBD1. Looked up from germline, CDR1 is KGHDR and CDR2 is SFDVKD. Trimming took 4 bases from V and 2 from J; bases not matched to a gene: 5. The length of the CDR3 is 15 residues. The CDR3 DNA is TGTGCCACCAGTGAACAAGGACAGGGCAACTATGGCTACACCTTC. Its protein is CATSEQGQGNYGYTF.

The chain employs TRBV9 and TRBJ1-6; D remains unclear. Trimming stripped 0 bases from V and 9 bases from J, with 13 bases between. The CDR3 loop spans 15 amino acids. CDR1 SGDLS and CDR2 YYNGEE come from the germline V gene. The CDR3 DNA is TGTGCCAGCAGCGTAGAAGGAGGGTATGGTTCACCCCTCCACTTT. It codes for CASSVEGGYGSPLHF.

The V gene is TRBV3-1 (or the pseudogene TRBV3-2), the J gene TRBJ1-1; no clear D. The CDR3 covers 14 residues. V was trimmed by 4 bases and J by 1 base, leaving 10 bases between them. Germline loops: CDR1 LGHDT, CDR2 YNNKEL (reference sequence). The CDR3 reads CASSPRRRNTEAFF. As DNA, the CDR3 is TGTGCCAGCAGCCCCAGGCGTCGGAACACTGAAGCTTTCTTT.

The chain uses TRBV28 and TRBJ1-5; D gene unclear. CDR1 is MDHEN and CDR2 is SYDVKM in the germline V gene. The CDR3 totals 12 residues. Deletions cut 4 bases from V and 7 bases from J, with 8 bases between. The CDR3 is CASSSAVQPQHF. The CDR3, as DNA: TGTGCCAGCAGTTCGGCGGTCCAGCCCCAGCATTTT.

The sample holds a few counts of this clone. The chain joins TRBV5-1 to TRBJ2-5; the D gene is possibly TRBD1 (6 bases). Trimming stripped 1 base from V and 4 bases from J, with 20 bases between. Germline CDR1 reads SGHRS; CDR2 reads YFSETQ. The CDR3 has 17 amino acids. The CDR3 reads CASSLHSGVGTGETQYF. CDR3 nucleotides: TGCGCCAGCAGCTTGCATTCAGGGGTGGGAACTGGAGAGACCCAGTACTTC.

The chain links TRBV6-2 or TRBV6-3 to TRBJ2-3, with 8 bases lining up with TRBD2. With V trimmed by 5 bases and J by 4 bases, 11 bases remained unmatched. This CDR3 spans 16 amino acids. CDR1 MNHEY and CDR2 SVGEGT come from the germline V gene. The CDR3 nucleotides are TGTGCCAGCAGTCGTAACAGCGGGAGTTACGCAGATACGCAGTATTTT. Translating gives CASSRNSGSYADTQYF.

The chain employs TRBV2 and TRBJ2-7; D is possibly TRBD1 (5 bases). Trimming cost V 7 bases and J 2 bases, with 6 bases left between them. The germline gives CDR1 SNHLY, CDR2 FYNNEI. This CDR3 has 11 amino acids. CDR3 sequence reads: CASTTAYEQYF. The CDR3 bases are TGTGCCAGCACGACAGCCTACGAGCAGTACTTC. Filled out from reference TRBV2 and TRBJ2-7, the complete variable domain reads EPEVTQTPSHQVTQMGQEVILRCVPISNHLYFYWYRQILGQKVEFLVSFYNNEISEKSEIFDDQFSVERPDGSNFTLKIRSTKLEDSAMYFCASTTAYEQYFGPGTRLTVT.

This chain connects TRBV5-1 to TRBJ1-3, with no clear D. V lost 0 bases and J lost 0, with 7 bases in between. CDR1 is SGHRS and CDR2 is YFSETQ in the germline V gene. This CDR3 spans 15 amino acids. CDR3 sequence (DNA): TGCGCCAGCAGCTTGGTTAGCAGCTCTGGAAACACCATATATTTT. It codes for CASSLVSSSGNTIYF. Variable domain in full (rest from reference TRBV5-1 and TRBJ1-3): KAGVTQTPRYLIKTRGQQVTLSCSPISGHRSVSWYQQTPGQGLQFLFEYFSETQRNKGNFPGRFSGRQFSNSRSEMNVSTLELGDSALYLCASSLVSSSGNTIYFGEGSWLTVV.

This chain connects TRBV15 to TRBJ2-1, with D possibly being TRBD2 (5 bases). V lost 8 bases to trimming and J lost 3 bases, with 14 bases between them. This CDR3 contains 14 residues. Germline loops: CDR1 LNHNV, CDR2 YYDKDF (reference sequence). CDR3: CATSQTRNYNEQFF. For the CDR3, the DNA is TGTGCCACCTCTCAAACTAGGAACTACAATGAGCAGTTCTTC.

J is TRBJ1-2 and V is TRBV10-3; the D gene is possibly TRBD1 (6 bases). The CDR3 is 14 amino acids. Trimming pared 8 bases from V and 7 bases from J, leaving 20 bases between. Germline loops: CDR1 ENHRY, CDR2 SYGVKD. Here the CDR3 DNA reads TGTGCCATCGGGGCAGGGGATATTTACGGTGGCTACACCTTC. It translates to CAIGAGDIYGGYTF.

In DNA form, the CDR3 reads TGTGCCAGCAGCCTGACATACGCTGGGGCCAACGTCCTGACTTTC. This translates into CASSLTYAGANVLTF. The genes are TRBV5-6 and TRBJ2-6; D is uncertain. CDR1 is SGHDT, CDR2 YYEEEE, per germline. V gave up 4 bases and J gave up 2 bases, with 10 bases separating them. CDR3 length equals 15 residues.

The chain uses TRBV5-1 and TRBJ2-7, with 7 bases matching TRBD2. V lost 4 bases, J lost 2 bases, and 6 bases stayed unmatched. The CDR3 is 14 amino acids. Germline CDR1 and CDR2: SGHRS and YFSETQ. CDR3 residues: CASSTSGRAYEQYF. The CDR3 DNA reads TGCGCCAGCAGCACCTCAGGGAGGGCCTACGAGCAGTACTTC.

The genes are TRBV28 and TRBJ2-1; TRBD2 aligns across 12 bases. Germline V gives CDR1 MDHEN, CDR2 SYDVKM. The CDR3 totals 16 residues. Germline trimming cut 3 bases from V and 2 bases from J; bases unmatched to any gene: 2. The CDR3 reads CASSFASGGAYNEQFF. CDR3 bases: TGTGCCAGCAGTTTCGCTAGCGGGGGGGCCTACAATGAGCAGTTCTTC.

The chain uses TRBV7-3 and TRBJ2-1; D is undetermined. Germline-derived CDR1 and CDR2 are SGHTA and FQGTGA. The CDR3 has 9 residues. The V and J ends lost 8 bases and 9 bases respectively, with 5 bases between them. In DNA, the CDR3 is TGTGCCAGCCCACTTGAGCAGTTCTTC. It encodes CASPLEQFF. Looking up the rest from reference TRBV7-3 and TRBJ2-1 gives the full variable domain: GAGVSQTPSNKVTEKGKYVELRCDPISGHTALYWYRQSLGQGPEFLIYFQGTGAADDSGLPNDRFFAVRPEGSVSTLKIQRTERGDSAVYLCASPLEQFFGPGTRLTVL.

J is TRBJ2-7 and V is TRBV7-9; D is ambiguous. Germline V gene lookup returns CDR1 SEHNR and CDR2 FQNEAQ (reference sequence). Trimming pared 3 bases from V and 6 bases from J, leaving 12 bases between. The CDR3 sequence is 13 residues long. The CDR3: CASSFPSTREQYF. In DNA form, the CDR3 reads TGTGCCAGCAGCTTCCCTTCGACACGCGAGCAGTACTTC.

The chain has TRBV10-3 and TRBJ2-7; 9 bases align to TRBD1. Trimming at V came to 7 bases and at J to 1 base, leaving 5 bases not matched to a gene. This CDR3 region has 14 residues. CDR1 is ENHRY and CDR2 is SYGVKD in the germline V gene. Here the CDR3 reads CAITPGQGSYEQYF. CDR3 sequence (DNA): TGTGCCATCACTCCGGGACAGGGTTCCTACGAGCAGTACTTC.

This clone was counted many times. This chain links TRBV18 with TRBJ1-5; TRBD1 matches at 7 bases. The J segment lost 4 bases and the V segment lost 4 bases, leaving 7 bases of the junction unmatched. Germline assignment: CDR1 KGHSH and CDR2 LQKENI. The CDR3 is 15 residues long. The CDR3 sequence: CASSLMGDRNQPQHF. In DNA, the CDR3 is TGTGCCAGCTCACTAATGGGGGACAGAAATCAGCCCCAGCATTTT.

This sequence joins TRBV3-1 (or the pseudogene TRBV3-2) and TRBJ2-7; 7 bases fit TRBD2. With V trimmed by 8 bases and J by 6 bases, 10 bases remained unmatched. This CDR3 contains 13 residues. Looked up from germline, CDR1 is LGHDT and CDR2 is YNNKEL (reference sequence). The CDR3, as DNA: TGTGCCAGCGGGGGAGGGCGGGGCTTCGAGCAGTACTTC. It specifies CASGGGRGFEQYF.

DNA for the CDR3: TGTGCCAGTCGGCCGGGACAGCTGAATGAAAAACTGTTTTTT. The encoded protein is CASRPGQLNEKLFF. The chain links TRBV19 to TRBJ1-4; 7 nucleotides line up with TRBD1. V lost 8 bases and J lost 5; bases outside the gene matches: 8. CDR1 is LNHDA and CDR2 is SQIVND in the germline V gene (reference sequence). The CDR3 contains 14 residues.

The CDR3 bases are TGTGCCAGCAGTTACTTACGGGACAGGGGGCACTATGGCTACACCTTC. It specifies CASSYLRDRGHYGYTF. The V call is TRBV6-6, the J call TRBJ1-2, with TRBD1 matching 12 bases. Germline V lookup: CDR1 MNHNY, CDR2 SVGAGI (reference sequence). The CDR3 totals 16 residues. J lost 3 bases, V lost 1 base, and 3 bases had no gene match.

This clone was picked up a small number of times. The chain carries TRBV10-2 and TRBJ2-3; 13 bases are shared with TRBD2. The CDR3 contains 14 residues. Trimming cost V 6 bases and J 4 bases; bases outside gene matches: 1. From germline, CDR1 is WSHSY and CDR2 SAAADI. The CDR3 coding sequence is TGCGCCAGCAGACTAGCGGGGGGGCCAGATACGCAGTATTTT. It is translated as CASRLAGGPDTQYF.